The 5 T cell receptor beta chains reported below all come from one sample, sequenced in a study of human T cells and chemical hapten exposure. Time point described: patch test 1, 2 weeks after DPC sensitization. The sample's treatment: therapeutic diphenylcyclopropenone sensitization with weekly scalp DPC. A single record per CDR3 protein comes from TCRdb applying MiXCR to the RACE reads. The sample lists approximately 80,000 distinct CDR3 sequences; about 7.5% were seen once. Specimen: whole blood, collected in connection with sensitization to the hapten diphenylcyclopropenone (DPC). These TCRs come from a woman aged 25-40 years with alopecia areata. Some clones in this sample may be carry-over from other donors' samples.

This clonotype occurred many times. The chain combines TRBV6-5 with TRBJ2-7; 7 nucleotides line up with TRBD1. J was trimmed by 4 bases and V by 4 bases; bases with no gene match: 10. This CDR3 is 15 amino acids long. Germline CDR1 MNHEY, CDR2 SVGAGI. The CDR3 nucleotides read TGTGCCAGCAGTTTTAAAGGGGGCTCAGGGTACGAGCAGTACTTC. It codes for CASSFKGGSGYEQYF.

Note on this clonotype: A much more abundant neighbour one base away suggests this may be a read error. V usage is TRBV5-1 and J usage is TRBJ2-7; 10 bases align to TRBD1. V lost 6 bases and J lost 3; bases outside the gene matches: 9. Germline CDR1 reads SGHRS; CDR2 reads YFSETQ. CDR3 size: 15 residues. This CDR3 reads CASISQGQGIYEQYF. The CDR3 region has the DNA TGCGCCAGCATCTCACAGGGACAGGGGATCTACGAGCAGTACTTC.

This clonotype was recorded at least ten times. This chain joins TRBV11-2 and TRBJ2-1; D remains unclear. CDR1 and CDR2 from the germline V gene are SGHAT and FQNNGV. Trimming cost V 1 base and J 4 bases, with 5 bases left between them. This CDR3 has 13 residues. The CDR3 is CASSLVEYNEQFF. The CDR3 DNA is TGTGCCAGCAGCTTAGTAGAATACAATGAGCAGTTCTTC.

The V call is TRBV12-3 or TRBV12-4, the J call TRBJ2-7, with 8 nucleotides matching TRBD2. V lost 4 bases and J lost 5; bases outside the gene matches: 10. The CDR3 runs 15 residues. CDR3 coding DNA: TGTGCCAGCAGTTCCCCGGGACTAGATAAAGACGAGCAGTACTTC. Translated, it gives CASSSPGLDKDEQYF.

This clonotype was recorded at least ten times. This chain joins TRBV6-5 and TRBJ1-1; D gene uncertain. V was shortened by 6 bases and J by 1 base, with 9 bases between the two germline ends. The CDR3 has 13 residues. Germline V gene data show CDR1 as MNHEY and CDR2 as SVGAGI. For the CDR3, the DNA is TGTGCCAGCAGATCCCCGACGAACACTGAAGCTTTCTTT. This sequence encodes CASRSPTNTEAFF.